One sample yielded the 30 T cell receptor beta chains listed below, sequenced in a study of blood T cell repertoires in COVID-19. Clones were read by immunoSEQ multiplex PCR, and TCRdb kept only the in-frame ones, dropping some. The sample carries about 250,000 clones, 86% recorded once. The sequenced sample consisted of PBMCs or T cells enriched from blood (not recorded which). These receptors originate from a man aged 40-55 years who had recovered from COVID-19.

The V and J genes are TRBV6-5 and TRBJ1-3; 8 bases fit TRBD1. J gave up 4 bases and V 4 bases, and 9 bases lay outside the gene matches. This CDR3 spans 16 amino acids. Germline values: CDR1 MNHEY, CDR2 SVGAGI. CDR3 in amino acids: CASSLDRDLSGNTIYF. The CDR3 bases are TGTGCCAGCAGTTTGGACAGGGACTTGAGCGGAAACACCATATATTTT.

The chain's CDR3 is CASSLDQGLSQPQHF. The DNA for the CDR3 is TGTGCCAGCAGTTTGGATCAGGGTCTAAGTCAGCCCCAGCATTTT. The chain employs TRBV27 and TRBJ1-5; possibly TRBD1 for D (5 bases). With 3 bases removed from V and 6 bases from J, the gap between germline ends came to 15 bases. This CDR3 is 15 amino acids long. Germline CDR1 reads MNHEY; CDR2 reads SMNVEV (reference sequence).

This chain connects TRBV10-3 to TRBJ2-3; 10 bases align to TRBD2. The junction had 1 base not matched to a gene; V was cut back by 4 bases and J by 3 bases. This CDR3 spans 14 amino acids. The germline V gene encodes CDR1 ENHRY and CDR2 SYGVKD. The CDR3 spells CAISGTSGTDTQYF. In DNA form, the CDR3 reads TGTGCCATCAGTGGGACTAGCGGAACAGATACGCAGTATTTT.

The chain carries TRBV7-2 and TRBJ1-2; 11 positions match TRBD1. The CDR3 is 15 amino acids. The ends lost 4 bases at V and 4 bases at J; junction bases unmatched: 5. CDR1 SGHTA and CDR2 FQGNSA come from the germline V gene. The CDR3 DNA sequence: TGTGCCAGCAGCTCCGCCGGGACAGGGGGCTATGGCTACACCTTC. This gives the protein CASSSAGTGGYGYTF.

The chain employs TRBV4-3 and TRBJ2-6; 10 nucleotides agree with TRBD1. V lost 1 base to trimming and J lost 2 bases; unmatched junction nucleotides: 5. CDR1 is LGHNA and CDR2 is YSLEER in the germline V gene. This CDR3 spans 18 amino acids. The CDR3 loop reads CASSQAGTGEAGANVLTF. CDR3 DNA sequence: TGCGCCAGCAGCCAAGCCGGGACAGGGGAGGCTGGGGCCAACGTCCTGACTTTC.

The chain recombines TRBV7-2 with TRBJ2-7; 8 nucleotides agree with TRBD1. There are 14 residues in the CDR3. Germline values: CDR1 SGHTA, CDR2 FQGNSA. The ends lost 3 bases at V and 2 bases at J; junction bases unmatched: 3. The CDR3 loop is CASSFPDRAYEQYF. The DNA for the CDR3 is TGTGCCAGCAGCTTCCCGGACAGGGCCTACGAGCAGTACTTC.

Of note for this clone: The junction departs from germline at one end; a sequencing error may be responsible. J is TRBJ2-1 and V is TRBV7-7; TRBD1 might be the D (5 bases). The CDR3 covers 14 residues. CDR1 is SSHAT and CDR2 is FNYEAQ in the germline V gene (reference sequence). The CDR3 DNA reads TGTGCTAGCAGCTCTCAGGGAATCAGCAATGAGCAGTTCTTC. Protein product: CASSSQGISNEQFF. The entire variable domain, with the rest obtained from reference TRBV7-7 and TRBJ2-1, is as follows: GAGVSQSPRYKVTKRGQDVTLRCDPISSHATLYWYQQALGQGPEFLTYFNYEAQPDKSGLPSDRFSAERPEGSISTLTIQRTEQRDSAMYRCASSSQGISNEQFFGPGTRLTVL.

The rearrangement uses TRBV19 and TRBJ2-1, with TRBD2 matching over 13 bases. The V gene's germline CDR1 is LNHDA and CDR2 SQIVND (reference sequence). V shed 6 bases, J shed 4 bases, and the junction held 6 bases outside the gene matches. The CDR3 loop spans 16 amino acids. The CDR3 loop reads CASRETSGRVYNEQFF. In DNA, the CDR3 is TGTGCCAGTAGGGAAACTAGCGGGAGGGTGTACAATGAGCAGTTCTTC. Together with reference TRBV19 and TRBJ2-1, the CDR3 gives the full variable domain: DGGITQSPKYLFRKEGQNVTLSCEQNLNHDAMYWYRQDPGQGLRLIYYSQIVNDFQKGDIAEGYSVSREKKESFPLTVTSAQKNPTAFYLCASRETSGRVYNEQFFGPGTRLTVL.

The chain carries TRBV13 and TRBJ1-4; maybe TRBD1 (6 bases). V was shortened by 5 bases and J by 1 base, with 11 bases between the two germline ends. This CDR3 contains 15 residues. Germline V gene sequence: CDR1 PRHDT, CDR2 FYEKMQ (reference sequence). Written as DNA, the CDR3 is TGTGCCAGCAGCATCCGGGACATAACTAATGAAAAACTGTTTTTT. Translating it yields CASSIRDITNEKLFF.

The rearrangement joins TRBV13 to TRBJ2-5; D is possibly TRBD2 (6 bases). V gave up 5 bases and J gave up 4 bases, with 20 bases separating them. The CDR3 is 16 amino acids. Germline CDR1 and CDR2: PRHDT and FYEKMQ (reference sequence). The CDR3 is CASSTLGGGIPETQYF. As DNA, the CDR3 is TGTGCCAGCAGCACCCTGGGGGGTGGGATCCCAGAGACCCAGTACTTC.

The V gene is TRBV5-5, the J gene TRBJ1-5; the D gene is possibly TRBD1 (5 bases). This CDR3 region has 14 residues. Germline lookup yields CDR1 SGHKS and CDR2 YYEKEE (reference sequence). The V gene lost 4 bases and the J gene lost 3 bases, with 11 bases spanning the gap. The CDR3 here is CASSPAGDNQPQHF. In DNA, the CDR3 is TGTGCCAGCAGCCCGGCGGGGGACAATCAGCCCCAGCATTTT.

The chain combines TRBV5-5 with TRBJ2-5, with D uncertain. Germline lookup yields CDR1 SGHKS and CDR2 YYEKEE (reference sequence). CDR3 length: 14 amino acids. The germline V and J ends were trimmed by 1 base and 1 base, with 8 bases remaining between them. The CDR3: CASSLLSSQETQYF. The CDR3 region has the DNA TGTGCCAGCAGCTTGCTAAGTTCCCAAGAGACCCAGTACTTC.

This clone was seen more than once but under ten times. Germline and junction disagree at one end, which may indicate a read error. The rearrangement uses TRBV6-6 and TRBJ2-1; TRBD1 aligns across 8 bases. This CDR3 spans 15 amino acids. Germline values: CDR1 MNHNY, CDR2 SVGAGI (reference sequence). The chain's CDR3 is CASGYGTGSYNEQFF. The DNA of the CDR3 is TGTGCCAGCGGTTACGGGACAGGCTCCTACAATGAGCAGTTCTTC.

V is TRBV30 and J is TRBJ1-3, with D maybe TRBD1 (5 bases). This CDR3 contains 14 residues. Germline CDR1 GTSNPN, CDR2 SVGIG (reference sequence). The V and J ends lost 1 base and 0 bases respectively, with 7 bases between them. In DNA, the CDR3 is TGTGCCTGGAGTGGCGGGGGCTCTGGAAACACCATATATTTT. This translates into CAWSGGGSGNTIYF.

This chain uses TRBV7-2 with TRBJ1-1; 7 bases fit TRBD1. Germline V gene lookup returns CDR1 SGHTA and CDR2 FQGNSA. This CDR3 contains 14 residues. With V trimmed by 7 bases and J by 1 base, 6 bases remained unmatched. In nucleotides, the CDR3 is TGTGCCAGCACCCTGAACAGGGGGAACACTGAAGCTTTCTTT. This codes for CASTLNRGNTEAFF.

J is TRBJ1-5 and V is TRBV30; D ambiguous. Germline loops: CDR1 GTSNPN, CDR2 SVGIG (reference sequence). CDR3 length: 12 residues. V was pared by 1 base and J by 2 bases, with 3 bases between. The CDR3 DNA reads as TGTGCCTGGAGTGGCGGCAATCAGCCCCAGCATTTT. Its translation is CAWSGGNQPQHF.

V gene TRBV7-2 combines with J gene TRBJ1-2, with 9 nucleotides matching TRBD1. Germline CDR1 SGHTA, CDR2 FQGNSA. V was pared by 5 bases and J by 6 bases, with 4 bases of the junction left unmatched. There are 13 residues in the CDR3. Here the CDR3 reads CASSRDRDHGYTF. CDR3 sequence (DNA): TGTGCCAGCAGCCGGGACAGGGACCATGGCTACACCTTC.

This chain links TRBV12-3 or TRBV12-4 with TRBJ1-5, with D perhaps TRBD1 (6 bases). The CDR3 is made up of 13 amino acids. V was pared by 5 bases and J by 6 bases, with 11 bases between. In DNA form, the CDR3 reads TGTGCCAGCAGTAGGGGGTGGGGTCAGCCCCAGCATTTT. It specifies CASSRGWGQPQHF.

The J gene is TRBJ1-1, the V gene TRBV30; D is ambiguous. The ends were cut back, 2 bases at V and 8 bases at J, with 9 bases in the middle. There are 11 residues in the CDR3. The V gene's germline CDR1 is GTSNPN and CDR2 SVGIG (reference sequence). This chain's CDR3 is CAWSPNSEAFF. Here the CDR3 DNA reads TGTGCCTGGAGTCCGAACAGCGAAGCTTTCTTT.

V gene TRBV28 combines with J gene TRBJ1-2; a weak D match, TRBD1 (5 bases). V was cut by 2 bases and J by 0 bases, with 10 bases left in between. The CDR3 extends over 15 amino acids. The germline CDR1 and CDR2 sequences are MDHEN and SYDVKM. For the CDR3, the DNA is TGTGCCAGCAGTTTAGGGGCAGGGACTAACTATGGCTACACCTTC. Translation gives CASSLGAGTNYGYTF.

The chain carries TRBV19 and TRBJ1-2; D is undetermined. Per germline, CDR1 LNHDA and CDR2 SQIVND (reference sequence). With 4 bases removed from V and 4 bases from J, the gap between germline ends came to 19 bases. The CDR3 extends over 16 amino acids. The CDR3 DNA is TGTGCCAGTAGTAGAGGGCCAGCCGTAAACTTCTATGGCTACACCTTC. The encoded protein is CASSRGPAVNFYGYTF.

The chain has TRBV30 and TRBJ1-1; the match to TRBD1 covers 7 bases. This CDR3 is built from 11 residues. CDR1 GTSNPN and CDR2 SVGIG come from the germline V gene (reference sequence). V lost 6 bases and J lost 5; bases outside the gene matches: 3. CDR3 sequence (DNA): TGTGCCTGTACAGGGGTAACTGAAGCTTTCTTT. Amino acid sequence: CACTGVTEAFF. Variable domain in full (rest from reference TRBV30 and TRBJ1-1): SQTIHQWPATLVQPVGSPLSLECTVEGTSNPNLYWYRQAAGRGLQLLFYSVGIGQISSEVPQNLSASRPQDRQFILSSKKLLLSDSGFYLCACTGVTEAFFGQGTRLTVV.

There are a few counts of this clone. The rearrangement links TRBV7-9 to TRBJ2-5; D is undetermined. The ends were cut back, 3 bases at V and 0 bases at J, with 8 bases in the middle. From germline, CDR1 is SEHNR and CDR2 FQNEAQ (reference sequence). This CDR3 contains 14 residues. The CDR3 here is CASSLTRNQETQYF. The CDR3 DNA follows: TGTGCCAGCAGCTTGACCAGGAACCAAGAGACCCAGTACTTC.

CDR3 coding DNA: TGCGCCAGCAGCCCCCGGGACAGCTCCTACGAGCAGTACTTC. It specifies CASSPRDSSYEQYF. The chain joins TRBV4-1 to TRBJ2-7, with 7 positions matching TRBD1. The CDR3 consists of 14 residues. After removal of 4 bases from V and 0 bases from J, the junction contained 3 bases not matched to a gene. CDR1 and CDR2 (germline): MGHRA, YSYEKL.

The V and J genes are TRBV5-1 and TRBJ1-6; TRBD1 matches at 7 bases. This CDR3 region has 16 residues. From germline, CDR1 is SGHRS and CDR2 YFSETQ. The V and J ends lost 5 bases and 7 bases, in that order; junction bases with no gene match: 12. The CDR3 nucleotides read TGCGCCAGCAGTACCGGGACAGACGTCCGGAATTCACCCCTCCACTTT. Amino acid sequence: CASSTGTDVRNSPLHF.

This chain connects TRBV5-1 to TRBJ2-5, with 13 nucleotides matching TRBD2. Germline V CDR1 and CDR2: SGHRS, YFSETQ. V was pared by 1 base and J by 1 base, with 4 bases of the junction left unmatched. CDR3 length: 17 amino acids. The CDR3 DNA follows: TGCGCCAGCAGCTTGACTAGCGGGGGGGCTCTCCAAGAGACCCAGTACTTC. Translation gives CASSLTSGGALQETQYF.

V usage is TRBV9 and J usage is TRBJ1-6; D unclear. V was shortened by 4 bases and J by 10 bases, with 15 bases between the two germline ends. Germline assignment: CDR1 SGDLS and CDR2 YYNGEE. This CDR3 region has 14 residues. The CDR3 region has the DNA TGTGCCAGCAGCCCCCCCAGGAACCTATCACCCCTCCACTTT. Protein sequence: CASSPPRNLSPLHF.

This clone was counted only a few times. This chain connects TRBV15 to TRBJ2-7; D is unclear. Germline CDR1 is LNHNV and CDR2 is YYDKDF (reference sequence). The CDR3 spans 12 residues. The V end was cut by 5 bases, the J end by 0 bases, with 5 bases between. As DNA, the CDR3 is TGTGCCACCAGCTCTCTCTCCTACGAGCAGTACTTC. Translated, it gives CATSSLSYEQYF.

V gene TRBV18 combines with J gene TRBJ2-2, with D possibly being TRBD1 (6 bases). CDR1 is KGHSH and CDR2 is LQKENI in the germline V gene. The V and J ends lost 3 bases and 5 bases respectively, with 7 bases between them. This CDR3 has 13 amino acids. The chain's CDR3 is CASSPQGTGELFF. The CDR3 region has the DNA TGTGCCAGCTCACCCCAGGGGACCGGGGAGCTGTTTTTT.

This chain connects TRBV30 to TRBJ1-1; maybe TRBD1 (5 bases). The V gene lost 3 bases and the J gene lost 1 base, with 15 bases spanning the gap. The V gene's germline CDR1 is GTSNPN and CDR2 SVGIG (reference sequence). This CDR3 contains 15 residues. The CDR3 spells CAWSGGNGKNTEAFF. DNA for the CDR3: TGTGCCTGGAGCGGGGGTAACGGGAAGAACACTGAAGCTTTCTTT.